Listed below are T cell receptor beta chains from one sample, sequenced in a study of blood T cell repertoires in COVID-19. Using immunoSEQ multiplex PCR, the repertoire was profiled, and TCRdb retains in-frame clones only, with some absent. The repertoire holds approximately 200,000 clones, with around nine tenths as singletons. The sequenced sample consisted of peripheral blood. The receptors were sampled from a man between 60 and 75 years old who had recovered from COVID-19. CDR3s include the opening cysteine and the closing phenylalanine or tryptophan. A D gene is named only where the DNA matches it firmly. The size field is filled for only some rows; it gives once, few, many or a size class.

J	size	D	V	DNA	CDR3
TRBJ2-7	few	NA	TRBV4-1	TGCGCCAGCAGCCAAGTACAGGGAGTAGGCTACGAGCAGTACTTC	CASSQVQGVGYEQYF
TRBJ1-1	NA	NA	TRBV11-2	TGTGCCAGCAGCTTGAGGAGGGGCTTCACTGAAGCTTTCTTT	CASSLRRGFTEAFF
TRBJ1-1	NA	NA	TRBV7-8	TGTGCCAGCAGCCAAGAAGAGTATGAAGCTTTCTTT	CASSQEEYEAFF
TRBJ2-3	NA	NA	TRBV20-1	TGCAGTGCCTCTAGCGTCGATACGCAGTATTTT	CSASSVDTQYF
TRBJ2-7	NA	NA	TRBV20-1	TGCAGTGCTAACGGTGAGGGTGGGATCAACTTC	CSANGEGGINF
TRBJ1-4	NA	NA	TRBV9	TGTGCCAGCAGCGTGAGGGCTGCAACTAATGAAAAACTGTTTTTT	CASSVRAATNEKLFF
TRBJ1-5	NA	TRBD1	TRBV30	TGTGCCTGGAGTGTAGGGGGCGCGCCCCAGCATTTT	CAWSVGGAPQHF
TRBJ2-7	NA	TRBD2	TRBV5-4	TGTGCCAGCAGCTTCGAGCGGGAGCGGTCCGAGCAGTACTTC	CASSFERERSEQYF
TRBJ2-6	NA	NA	TRBV10-2	TGCGCCAGCAGTAAAGGATTTGGGCAGGGCGCCTCTGGGGCCAACGTCCTGACTTTC	CASSKGFGQGASGANVLTF
TRBJ2-2	NA	NA	TRBV18	TGTGCCAGCTCACCCCAGGAGGGGCCCGGGAACACCGGGGAGCTGTTTTTT	CASSPQEGPGNTGELFF
TRBJ2-7	NA	TRBD2	TRBV5-4	TGTGCCAGCAGCTTGACTAGCGGGAGATACGAGCAGTACTTC	CASSLTSGRYEQYF
TRBJ1-1	NA	NA	TRBV2	TGTGCCAGCAGGGAGACAGAGACTGCTTTCTTT	CASRETETAFF
TRBJ1-1	NA	TRBD1	TRBV5-4	TGTGCCAGCAGCTTGGATAACAGGGGGACTGAAGCTTTCTTT	CASSLDNRGTEAFF
TRBJ2-1	once	TRBD1	TRBV5-4	TGTGCCAGCAGCCCCCCGGGACAGGGGAGGAGTGAGCAGTTCTTC	CASSPPGQGRSEQFF
TRBJ2-3	NA	TRBD2	TRBV27	TGTGCCAGCAGTCCCCTCGGAGCGGGAGGGGGAGATACGCAGTATTTT	CASSPLGAGGGDTQYF
TRBJ1-5	NA	NA	TRBV5-1	TGCGCCAGCAGCTCCTCTACAGGTCAGCCCCAGCATTTT	CASSSSTGQPQHF
TRBJ1-1	NA	TRBD1	TRBV6-5	TGTGCCAGCAGTTACTCGACAGGGAAGAGCACTGAAGCTTTCTTT	CASSYSTGKSTEAFF
TRBJ1-4	NA	TRBD1	TRBV29-1	TGCAGCATCGGACAGGGGGCGTCTAATGAAAAACTGTTTTTT	CSIGQGASNEKLFF
TRBJ2-2	once	NA	TRBV10-2	TGCGCCAGCAGTAGCGGTCCCGCCACCGGGGAGCTGTTTTTT	CASSSGPATGELFF
TRBJ1-2	few	NA	TRBV11-2	TGTGCCAGCAGCTTCTCCGAAGGGGCTGGCTACACCTTC	CASSFSEGAGYTF
TRBJ2-3	NA	NA	TRBV30	TGTGCCTGGAAATTGGCGGGCACAGATACGCAGTATTTT	CAWKLAGTDTQYF
TRBJ2-7	NA	NA	TRBV7-9	TGTGCCAGCAGCGACCGTAGGAGCTCCTACGAGCAGTACTTC	CASSDRRSSYEQYF
TRBJ1-2	once	TRBD1	TRBV28	TGTGCCAGCAGTTTATCGCTGGGACAGAACTATGGCTACACCTTC	CASSLSLGQNYGYTF
TRBJ2-3	once	TRBD2	TRBV3-1/TRBV3-2	TGTGCCAGCAGCCTCGGACTAGCACAATCCACAGATACGCAGTATTTT	CASSLGLAQSTDTQYF